The text below deals with one TCR beta chain. This sample was taken from a study of blood T cell repertoires in COVID-19. Study context: Spain, Italy and the United States supplied samples that represented acute and convalescent COVID-19. The cDNA or gDNA used as material had been derived from T cells, B-cell-depleted T cells, or PBMCs.

In the original analysis: Amplified reference gene primers provided the basis for estimating nucleated cell counts. TCRdb's table, derived via immunoSEQ multiplex PCR, lists solely in-frame clones and lacks some. V and J calls and clone size come straight from that table; D and trimming were deduced from the DNA. The sample contains approximately 92,000 clones, approximately 80% of which appear only once. Germline CDR1 reads GTSNPN; CDR2 reads SVGIG (reference sequence). With 8 bases clipped from V and 7 bases from J, the junction kept 7 bases outside the gene matches. This CDR3 comprises 12 residues.

This clonotype originated in a man aged 55 to 70 with acute or convalescent COVID-19. The sequencing input was peripheral blood. The chain uses TRBV30 and TRBJ1-1; 10 bases line up with TRBD1. The CDR3 protein is CATSGTGVEAFF. The DNA for the CDR3 is TGTGCCACCTCCGGGACAGGGGTTGAAGCTTTCTTT.